This TCR beta chain derives from a study of T cell changes during pregnancy in multiple sclerosis. Assay: immunoSEQ multiplex PCR; the TCRdb copy retains only in-frame clones and omits some. The sample consists of tens of thousands of clones, roughly 87% of them appearing once. After removal of 1 base from V and 2 bases from J, the junction contained 6 bases not matched to a gene. Germline CDR1 and CDR2: SGHNT and YYREEE (reference sequence). The CDR3 length is 16 residues. The sequencing here drew on peripheral blood, taken in the first trimester of pregnancy. The TCR originated in a female donor with multiple sclerosis, enrolled in a pregnancy study. This chain uses TRBV5-4 with TRBJ2-1; 7 bases align to TRBD2. The CDR3 DNA reads TGTGCCAGCAGCTTGTCGTCGCGGGAGCCCTACAATGAGCAGTTCTTC. Its protein product is CASSLSSREPYNEQFF. Based on the CDR3 plus reference TRBV5-4 and TRBJ2-1, the full variable domain is ETGVTQSPTHLIKTRGQQVTLRCSSQSGHNTVSWYQQALGQGPQFIFQYYREEENGRGNFPPRFSGLQFPNYSSELNVNALELDDSALYLCASSLSSREPYNEQFFGPGTRLTVL.